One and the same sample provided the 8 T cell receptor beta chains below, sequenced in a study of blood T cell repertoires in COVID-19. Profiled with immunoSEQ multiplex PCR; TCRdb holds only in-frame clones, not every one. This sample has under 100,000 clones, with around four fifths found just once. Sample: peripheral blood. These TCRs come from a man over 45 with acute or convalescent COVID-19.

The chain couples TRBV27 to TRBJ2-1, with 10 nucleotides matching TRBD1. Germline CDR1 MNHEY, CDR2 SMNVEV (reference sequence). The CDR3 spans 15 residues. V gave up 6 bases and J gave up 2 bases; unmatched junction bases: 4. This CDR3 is CASSTGTGAYNEQFF. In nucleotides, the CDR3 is TGTGCCAGCAGCACAGGGACAGGGGCCTACAATGAGCAGTTCTTC.

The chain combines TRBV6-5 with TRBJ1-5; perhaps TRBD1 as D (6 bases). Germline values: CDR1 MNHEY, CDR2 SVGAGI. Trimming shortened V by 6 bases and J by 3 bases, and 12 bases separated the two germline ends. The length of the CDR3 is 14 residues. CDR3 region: CASRLTGNNQPQHF. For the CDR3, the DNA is TGTGCCAGCAGGCTTACAGGGAACAATCAGCCCCAGCATTTT.

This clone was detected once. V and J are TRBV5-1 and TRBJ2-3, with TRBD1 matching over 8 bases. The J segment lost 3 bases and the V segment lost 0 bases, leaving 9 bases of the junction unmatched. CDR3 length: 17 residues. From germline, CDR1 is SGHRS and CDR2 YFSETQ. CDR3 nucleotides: TGCGCCAGCAGCTTGGATGGACAGGGCTTGGGGACAGATACGCAGTATTTT. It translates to CASSLDGQGLGTDTQYF.

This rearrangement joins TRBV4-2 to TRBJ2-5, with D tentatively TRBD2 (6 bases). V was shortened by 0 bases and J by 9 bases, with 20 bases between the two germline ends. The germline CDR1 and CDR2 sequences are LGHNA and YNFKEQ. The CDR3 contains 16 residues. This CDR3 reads CASSQEGGASQGAQYF. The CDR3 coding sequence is TGTGCCAGCAGCCAAGAGGGAGGAGCGTCCCAAGGTGCCCAGTACTTC.

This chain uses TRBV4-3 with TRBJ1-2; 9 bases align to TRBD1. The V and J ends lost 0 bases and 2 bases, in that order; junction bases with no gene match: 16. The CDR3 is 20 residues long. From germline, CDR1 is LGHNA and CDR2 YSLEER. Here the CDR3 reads CASSQDLTGGDLGPNYGYTF. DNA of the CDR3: TGCGCCAGCAGCCAAGACTTGACAGGGGGTGATTTGGGACCAAACTATGGCTACACCTTC.

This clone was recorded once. The CDR3 nucleotides are TGTGCCAGCAGCTTTTCGGGGGGAGGACGCACAGATACGCAGTATTTT. Protein product: CASSFSGGGRTDTQYF. The chain is built from TRBV11-2 and TRBJ2-3, with 7 nucleotides matching TRBD2. Germline V lookup: CDR1 SGHAT, CDR2 FQNNGV. The CDR3 spans 16 residues. V lost 3 bases to trimming and J lost 1 base; unmatched junction nucleotides: 7.

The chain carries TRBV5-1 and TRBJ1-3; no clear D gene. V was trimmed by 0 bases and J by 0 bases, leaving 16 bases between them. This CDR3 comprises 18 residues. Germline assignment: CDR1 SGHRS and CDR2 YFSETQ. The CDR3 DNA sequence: TGCGCCAGCAGCTTGGAAGGCGGAATGACGCACTCTGGAAACACCATATATTTT. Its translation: CASSLEGGMTHSGNTIYF.

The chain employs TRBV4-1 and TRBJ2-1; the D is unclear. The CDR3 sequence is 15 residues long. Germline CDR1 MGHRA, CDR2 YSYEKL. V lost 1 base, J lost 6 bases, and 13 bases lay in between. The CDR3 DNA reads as TGCGCCAGCAGCCAAGTTTTTACTGTCCTCAATGAGCAGTTCTTC. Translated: CASSQVFTVLNEQFF.